These T cell receptor beta chains were read from a single sample in a study of T cell repertoires in aging, cancer and after chemotherapy. One entry per CDR3 protein, called by TCRdb with MiXCR from the multiplex PCR reads. The sample shows about 9,800 distinct CDR3 sequences, approximately 35% of them seen only once. Material for sequencing was blood. Every receptor here comes from a human donor in good health. Both conserved end residues are part of each CDR3.

J gene: TRBJ2-3; V gene: TRBV7-2; CDR3 protein: CASSFGSRDTQYF
J gene: TRBJ2-1; V gene: TRBV27; CDR3 protein: CASSQGAGINEQFF
J gene: TRBJ2-2; V gene: TRBV18; CDR3 protein: CASSLETSGANTGELFF
J gene: TRBJ2-1; V gene: TRBV19; CDR3 protein: CASSTGTSGYNEQFF
J gene: TRBJ2-1; V gene: TRBV30; CDR3 protein: CAWKWGQSDNEQFF
J gene: TRBJ1-5; V gene: TRBV30; CDR3 protein: CAWSHGLEVGPQHF
J gene: TRBJ2-1; V gene: TRBV6-1; CDR3 protein: CASSGTENNEQFF
J gene: TRBJ2-7; V gene: TRBV6-2/TRBV6-3; CDR3 protein: CASNLGGQQYF
J gene: TRBJ1-1; V gene: TRBV15; CDR3 protein: CASGRGNMNTEAFF
J gene: TRBJ1-2; V gene: TRBV6-5; CDR3 protein: CASSYSGPTGGQGGYTF
J gene: TRBJ2-1; V gene: TRBV18; CDR3 protein: CASSPLAGSASEQFF
J gene: TRBJ2-7; V gene: TRBV5-1; CDR3 protein: CASSPSTDYEQYF
J gene: TRBJ2-1; V gene: TRBV5-6; CDR3 protein: CASSYYYSGEQFF
J gene: TRBJ2-7; V gene: TRBV6-1; CDR3 protein: CASSVTGTGYEQYF
J gene: TRBJ2-7; V gene: TRBV6-5; CDR3 protein: CASSYDRQEYEQYF
J gene: TRBJ1-4; V gene: TRBV6-2/TRBV6-3; CDR3 protein: CASSWDRLTKLFF
J gene: TRBJ1-3; V gene: TRBV6-2/TRBV6-3; CDR3 protein: CASITPGTGTGNTIYF
J gene: TRBJ2-7; V gene: TRBV5-6; CDR3 protein: CASSSDIGEQYF
J gene: TRBJ2-2; V gene: TRBV6-1; CDR3 protein: CASSYGPSGGEGTGELFF
J gene: TRBJ2-7; V gene: TRBV5-5; CDR3 protein: CASSPAGLAGYSYEQYF
J gene: TRBJ2-6; V gene: TRBV5-1; CDR3 protein: CASSLQGANLHGANVLTF
J gene: TRBJ2-3; V gene: TRBV6-4; CDR3 protein: CASSDKDTDTQYF
J gene: TRBJ2-2; V gene: TRBV5-5; CDR3 protein: CASLRRPGTGELFF
J gene: TRBJ2-2; V gene: TRBV15; CDR3 protein: CATSRDPWVAITGELFF
J gene: TRBJ1-2; V gene: TRBV6-5; CDR3 protein: CASSYSSGGHRNYGYTF
J gene: TRBJ1-5; V gene: TRBV27; CDR3 protein: CASSLLGEQPQHF
J gene: TRBJ2-7; V gene: TRBV6-5; CDR3 protein: CASSAWPAGSYEQYF
J gene: TRBJ1-1; V gene: TRBV10-1; CDR3 protein: CASSEAVAGTEAFF
J gene: TRBJ2-1; V gene: TRBV6-5; CDR3 protein: CASSLAGQGNNEQFF
J gene: TRBJ2-7; V gene: TRBV30; CDR3 protein: CAWQGSFYEQYF
J gene: TRBJ2-3; V gene: TRBV19; CDR3 protein: CASSPGGTSGHGRTDTQYF
J gene: TRBJ2-7; V gene: TRBV12-3/TRBV12-4; CDR3 protein: CASNTPRAGVNEQYF
J gene: TRBJ2-5; V gene: TRBV30; CDR3 protein: CAWSGTRGILETQYF
J gene: TRBJ1-5; V gene: TRBV6-5; CDR3 protein: CASRQGLNQPQHF
J gene: TRBJ2-2; V gene: TRBV7-6; CDR3 protein: CASSQPSGENTGELFF
J gene: TRBJ2-3; V gene: TRBV6-2/TRBV6-3; CDR3 protein: CASSYQGRGTDTQYF
J gene: TRBJ1-4; V gene: TRBV12-3/TRBV12-4; CDR3 protein: CASSRTGGGEKLFF
J gene: TRBJ1-3; V gene: TRBV29-1; CDR3 protein: CSALGRDSGNTIYF
J gene: TRBJ2-3; V gene: TRBV13; CDR3 protein: CASSQVQGSTDTQYF
J gene: TRBJ2-2; V gene: TRBV6-5; CDR3 protein: CASRGLAGGVSNTGELFF
J gene: TRBJ1-1; V gene: TRBV18; CDR3 protein: CASSLSSQGAANTEAFF
J gene: TRBJ2-2; V gene: TRBV27; CDR3 protein: CASSLSTGTVYTGELFF
J gene: TRBJ1-1; V gene: TRBV19; CDR3 protein: CASSSPLSAFF
J gene: TRBJ2-7; V gene: TRBV15; CDR3 protein: CATSRDHRGPGEQYF
J gene: TRBJ2-1; V gene: TRBV27; CDR3 protein: CASRRLEDGYNEQFF
J gene: TRBJ1-1; V gene: TRBV7-9; CDR3 protein: CASSLASGVPNTEAFF
J gene: TRBJ1-4; V gene: TRBV5-1; CDR3 protein: CASSPLGSNEKLFF
J gene: TRBJ2-1; V gene: TRBV5-1; CDR3 protein: CASSLDGQAYNEQFF
J gene: TRBJ2-3; V gene: TRBV29-1; CDR3 protein: CSVELLDTQYF
J gene: TRBJ1-1; V gene: TRBV6-5; CDR3 protein: CASSYGVGGGTEAFF